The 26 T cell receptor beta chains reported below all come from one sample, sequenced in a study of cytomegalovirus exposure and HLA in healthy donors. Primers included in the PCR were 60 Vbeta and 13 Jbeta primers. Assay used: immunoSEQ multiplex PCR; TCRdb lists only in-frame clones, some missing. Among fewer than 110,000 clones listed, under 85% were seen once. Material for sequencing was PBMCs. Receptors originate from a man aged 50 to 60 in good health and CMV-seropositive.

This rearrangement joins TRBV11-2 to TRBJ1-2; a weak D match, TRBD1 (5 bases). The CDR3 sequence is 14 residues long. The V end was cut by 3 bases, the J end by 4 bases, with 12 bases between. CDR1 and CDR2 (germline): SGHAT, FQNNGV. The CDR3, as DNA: TGTGCCAGCAGCTTTGACAGCGTCGGCTATGGCTACACCTTC. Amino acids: CASSFDSVGYGYTF.

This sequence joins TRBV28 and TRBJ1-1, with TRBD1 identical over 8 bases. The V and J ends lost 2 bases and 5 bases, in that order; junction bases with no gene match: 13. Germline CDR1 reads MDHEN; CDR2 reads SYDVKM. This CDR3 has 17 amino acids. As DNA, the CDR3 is TGTGCCAGCAGTTTAAGCCCGGGACAGGAGACGGGGACTGAAGCTTTCTTT. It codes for CASSLSPGQETGTEAFF.

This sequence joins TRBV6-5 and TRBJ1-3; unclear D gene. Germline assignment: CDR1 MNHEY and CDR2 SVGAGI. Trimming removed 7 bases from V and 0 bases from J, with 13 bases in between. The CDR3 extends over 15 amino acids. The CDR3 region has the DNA TGTGCCAGCACCCTCCACGGAGACTCTGGAAACACCATATATTTT. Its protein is CASTLHGDSGNTIYF.

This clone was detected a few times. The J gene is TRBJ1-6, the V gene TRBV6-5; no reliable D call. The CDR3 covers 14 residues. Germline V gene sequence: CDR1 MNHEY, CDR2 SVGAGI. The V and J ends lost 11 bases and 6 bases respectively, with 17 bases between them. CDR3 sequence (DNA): TGTGCCTCTAATACCCGGGGTCTTAATTCACCCCTCCACTTT. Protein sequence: CASNTRGLNSPLHF.

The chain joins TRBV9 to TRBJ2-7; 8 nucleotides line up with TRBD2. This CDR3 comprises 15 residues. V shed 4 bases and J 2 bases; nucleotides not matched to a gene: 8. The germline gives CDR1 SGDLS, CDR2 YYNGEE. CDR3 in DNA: TGTGCCAGCAGCTCTAGGGCGGGAGGTACCTACGAGCAGTACTTC. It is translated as CASSSRAGGTYEQYF.

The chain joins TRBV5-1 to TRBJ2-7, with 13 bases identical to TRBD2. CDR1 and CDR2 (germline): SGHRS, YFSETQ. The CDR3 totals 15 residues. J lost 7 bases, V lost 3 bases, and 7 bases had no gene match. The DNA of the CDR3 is TGCGCCAGCAGCTCCGGACTAGCGGGAGTGTATGAGCAGTACTTC. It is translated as CASSSGLAGVYEQYF. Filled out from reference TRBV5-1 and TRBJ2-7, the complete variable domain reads KAGVTQTPRYLIKTRGQQVTLSCSPISGHRSVSWYQQTPGQGLQFLFEYFSETQRNKGNFPGRFSGRQFSNSRSEMNVSTLELGDSALYLCASSSGLAGVYEQYFGPGTRLTVT.

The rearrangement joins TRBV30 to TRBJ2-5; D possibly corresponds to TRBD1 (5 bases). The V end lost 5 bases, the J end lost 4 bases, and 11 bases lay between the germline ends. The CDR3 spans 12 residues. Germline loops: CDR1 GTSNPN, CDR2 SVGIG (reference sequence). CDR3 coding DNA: TGTGCCTGGTCGACAGACAGAGAGACCCAGTACTTC. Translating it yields CAWSTDRETQYF.

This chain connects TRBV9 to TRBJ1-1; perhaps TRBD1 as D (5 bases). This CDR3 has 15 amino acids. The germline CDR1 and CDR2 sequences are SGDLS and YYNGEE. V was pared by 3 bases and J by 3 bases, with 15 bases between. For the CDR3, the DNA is TGTGCCAGCAGCGAGGGGAAAGGTGGAGACACTGAAGCTTTCTTT. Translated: CASSEGKGGDTEAFF. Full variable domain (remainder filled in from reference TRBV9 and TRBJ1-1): DSGVTQTPKHLITATGQRVTLRCSPRSGDLSVYWYQQSLDQGLQFLIQYYNGEERAKGNILERFSAQQFPDLHSELNLSSLELGDSALYFCASSEGKGGDTEAFFGQGTRLTVV.

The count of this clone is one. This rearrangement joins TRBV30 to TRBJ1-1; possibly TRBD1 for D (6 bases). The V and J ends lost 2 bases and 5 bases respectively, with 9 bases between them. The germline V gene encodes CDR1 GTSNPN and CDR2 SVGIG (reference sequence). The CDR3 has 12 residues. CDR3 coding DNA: TGTGCCTGGAGTCCCGGGACAACTGAAGCTTTCTTT. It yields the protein CAWSPGTTEAFF.

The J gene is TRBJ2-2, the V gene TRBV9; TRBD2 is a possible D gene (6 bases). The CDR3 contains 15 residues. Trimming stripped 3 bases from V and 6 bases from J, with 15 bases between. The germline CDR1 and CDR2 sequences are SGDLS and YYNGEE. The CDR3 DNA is TGTGCCAGCAGCGAGACTAGTTCTCGCGCCGGGGAGCTGTTTTTT. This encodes CASSETSSRAGELFF.

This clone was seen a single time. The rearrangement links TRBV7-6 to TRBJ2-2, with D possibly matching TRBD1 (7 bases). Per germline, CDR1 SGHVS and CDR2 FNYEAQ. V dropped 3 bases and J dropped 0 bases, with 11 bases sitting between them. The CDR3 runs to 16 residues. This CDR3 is CASSFRGVANTGELFF. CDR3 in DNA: TGTGCCAGCAGCTTCAGGGGGGTCGCGAACACCGGGGAGCTGTTTTTT.

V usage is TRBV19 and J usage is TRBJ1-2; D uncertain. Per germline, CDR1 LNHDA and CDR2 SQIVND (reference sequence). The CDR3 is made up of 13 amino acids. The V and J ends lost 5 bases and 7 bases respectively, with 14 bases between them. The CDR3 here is CASSADAASGYTF. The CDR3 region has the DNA TGTGCCAGTAGTGCTGACGCGGCGTCTGGCTACACCTTC.

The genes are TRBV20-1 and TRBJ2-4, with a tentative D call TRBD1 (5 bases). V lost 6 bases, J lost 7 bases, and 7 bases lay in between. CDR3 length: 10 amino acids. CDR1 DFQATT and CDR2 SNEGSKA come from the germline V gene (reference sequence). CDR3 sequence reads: CSARANIQYF. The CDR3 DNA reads TGCAGTGCCAGGGCGAACATTCAGTACTTC.

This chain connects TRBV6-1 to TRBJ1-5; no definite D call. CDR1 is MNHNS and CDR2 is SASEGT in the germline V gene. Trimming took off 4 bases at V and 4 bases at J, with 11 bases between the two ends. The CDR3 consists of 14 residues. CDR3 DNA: TGTGCCAGCAGTGGACTACCAAATAATCAGCCCCAGCATTTT. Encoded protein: CASSGLPNNQPQHF.

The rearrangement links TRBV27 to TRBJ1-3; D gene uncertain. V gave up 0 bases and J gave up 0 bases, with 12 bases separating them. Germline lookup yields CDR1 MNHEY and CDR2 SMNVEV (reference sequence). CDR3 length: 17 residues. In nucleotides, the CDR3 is TGTGCCAGCAGTTTATCGCTTCCGTGGGCCTCTGGAAACACCATATATTTT. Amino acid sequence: CASSLSLPWASGNTIYF.

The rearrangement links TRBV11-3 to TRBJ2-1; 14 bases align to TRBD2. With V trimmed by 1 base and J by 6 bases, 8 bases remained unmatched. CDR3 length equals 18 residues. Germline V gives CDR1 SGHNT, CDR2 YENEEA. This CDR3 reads CASSLGNAGTSGSNEQFF. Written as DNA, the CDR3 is TGTGCCAGCAGCTTAGGGAACGCCGGGACTAGCGGGAGCAATGAGCAGTTCTTC.

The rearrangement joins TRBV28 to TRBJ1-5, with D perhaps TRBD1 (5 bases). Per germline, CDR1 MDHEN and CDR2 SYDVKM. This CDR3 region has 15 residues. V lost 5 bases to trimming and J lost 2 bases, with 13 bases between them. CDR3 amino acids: CASSLRVWGNQPQHF. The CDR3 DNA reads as TGTGCCAGCAGTCTCAGGGTTTGGGGCAATCAGCCCCAGCATTTT.

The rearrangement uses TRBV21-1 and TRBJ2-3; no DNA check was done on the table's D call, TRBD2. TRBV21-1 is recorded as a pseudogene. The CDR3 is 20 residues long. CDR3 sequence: CASSTRGLAVFVSTTDTQYF. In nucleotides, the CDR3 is TGTGCCAGCAGCACCCGAGGACTAGCGGTATTTGTCTCCACCACAGATACGCAGTATTTT.

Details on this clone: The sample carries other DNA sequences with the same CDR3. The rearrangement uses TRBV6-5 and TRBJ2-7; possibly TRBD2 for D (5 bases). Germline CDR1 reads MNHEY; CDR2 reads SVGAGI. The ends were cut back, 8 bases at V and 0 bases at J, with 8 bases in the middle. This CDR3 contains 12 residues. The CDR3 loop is CASGSGSYEQYF. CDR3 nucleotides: TGTGCCAGCGGGAGTGGCTCCTACGAGCAGTACTTC.

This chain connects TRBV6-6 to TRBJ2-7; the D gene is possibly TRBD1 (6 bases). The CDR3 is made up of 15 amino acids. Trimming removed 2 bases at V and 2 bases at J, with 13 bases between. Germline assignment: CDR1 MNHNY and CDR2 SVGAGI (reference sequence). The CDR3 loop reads CASSYNRDNPYEQYF. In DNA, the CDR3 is TGTGCCAGCAGTTACAACCGGGACAATCCCTACGAGCAGTACTTC.

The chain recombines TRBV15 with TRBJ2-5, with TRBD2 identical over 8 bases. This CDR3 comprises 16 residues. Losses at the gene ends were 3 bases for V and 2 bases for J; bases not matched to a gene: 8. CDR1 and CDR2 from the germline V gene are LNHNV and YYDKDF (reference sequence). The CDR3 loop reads CATSRAGGRKQETQYF. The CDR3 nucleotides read TGTGCCACCAGCAGGGCGGGAGGACGGAAACAAGAGACCCAGTACTTC.

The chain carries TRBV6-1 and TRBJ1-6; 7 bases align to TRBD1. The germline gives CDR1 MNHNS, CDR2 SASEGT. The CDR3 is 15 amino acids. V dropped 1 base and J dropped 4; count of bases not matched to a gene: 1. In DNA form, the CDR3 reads TGTGCCAGCAGTGAAGGGGACAGTTATAATTCACCCCTCCACTTT. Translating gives CASSEGDSYNSPLHF.

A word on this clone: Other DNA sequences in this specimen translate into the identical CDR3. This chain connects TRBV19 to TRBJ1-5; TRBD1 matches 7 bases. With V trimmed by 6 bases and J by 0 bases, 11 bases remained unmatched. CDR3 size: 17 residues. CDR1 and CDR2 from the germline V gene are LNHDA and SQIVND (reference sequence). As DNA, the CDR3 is TGTGCCAGTAGCACAGGGGCATCCCGCTTTAGCAATCAGCCCCAGCATTTT. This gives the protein CASSTGASRFSNQPQHF.

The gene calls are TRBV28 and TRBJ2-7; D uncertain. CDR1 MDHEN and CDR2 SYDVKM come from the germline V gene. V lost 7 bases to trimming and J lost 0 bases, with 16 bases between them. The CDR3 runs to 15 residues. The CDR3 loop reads CASISGWAASYEQYF. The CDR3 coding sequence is TGTGCCAGCATTTCCGGTTGGGCCGCCTCCTACGAGCAGTACTTC.

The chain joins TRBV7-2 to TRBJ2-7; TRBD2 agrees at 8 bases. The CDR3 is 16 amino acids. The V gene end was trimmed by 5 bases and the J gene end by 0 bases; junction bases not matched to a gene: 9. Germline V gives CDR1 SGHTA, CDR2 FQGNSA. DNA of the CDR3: TGTGCCAGCAGCAACAGCGGGAGTGGGAGCTCCTACGAGCAGTACTTC. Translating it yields CASSNSGSGSSYEQYF.

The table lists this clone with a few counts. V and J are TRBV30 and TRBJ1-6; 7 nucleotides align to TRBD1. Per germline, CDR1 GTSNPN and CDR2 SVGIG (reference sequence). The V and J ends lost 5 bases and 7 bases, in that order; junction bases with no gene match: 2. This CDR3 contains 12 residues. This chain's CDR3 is CAWRDRNSPLHF. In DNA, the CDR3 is TGTGCCTGGCGGGACAGAAATTCACCCCTCCACTTT.